Listed here are 32 T cell receptor beta chains from one sample, sequenced in a study of cytomegalovirus exposure and HLA in healthy donors. Primers for the PCR totalled 60 Vbeta and 13 Jbeta. TCRdb's copy holds only in-frame clones and misses some; the assay was immunoSEQ multiplex PCR. The sample includes some 110,000 clones, around 86% of them seen just once. Sequenced sample: PBMCs. The receptors originated from a man aged 25 to 40 in good health and CMV-seropositive.

V is TRBV30 and J is TRBJ2-7; a possible D gene is TRBD2 (6 bases). CDR3 length equals 10 residues. V was trimmed by 5 bases and J by 7 bases, leaving 9 bases between them. Per germline, CDR1 GTSNPN and CDR2 SVGIG (reference sequence). CDR3 sequence: CAWLGGEQYF. The CDR3 DNA follows: TGTGCCTGGTTGGGGGGAGAGCAGTACTTC. Complete variable domain (other parts from reference TRBV30 and TRBJ2-7): SQTIHQWPATLVQPVGSPLSLECTVEGTSNPNLYWYRQAAGRGLQLLFYSVGIGQISSEVPQNLSASRPQDRQFILSSKKLLLSDSGFYLCAWLGGEQYFGPGTRLTVT.

V gene TRBV19 combines with J gene TRBJ2-1, with no clear D. The CDR3 length is 14 residues. With 10 bases removed from V and 1 base from J, the gap between germline ends came to 14 bases. Germline V lookup: CDR1 LNHDA, CDR2 SQIVND (reference sequence). The CDR3 bases are TGTGCCACCCTTCCATCAGGATCCTACAATGAGCAGTTCTTC. As protein: CATLPSGSYNEQFF.

V is TRBV18 and J is TRBJ2-7, with D possibly matching TRBD1 (6 bases). Germline CDR1 is KGHSH and CDR2 is LQKENI. This CDR3 is 16 amino acids long. Trimming left V 3 bases short and J 0 bases short, with 15 bases between. CDR3 in amino acids: CASSPPTGGSSYEQYF. CDR3 nucleotide sequence: TGTGCCAGCTCACCCCCGACAGGAGGAAGCTCCTACGAGCAGTACTTC.

CDR3 loop: CASARDRVRQPQHF. In DNA, the CDR3 is TGTGCCAGCGCCCGGGACAGGGTCAGGCAGCCCCAGCATTTT. The genes are TRBV19 and TRBJ1-5, with 9 bases lining up with TRBD1. The junction had 10 bases not matched to a gene; V was cut back by 9 bases and J by 7 bases. Germline CDR1 and CDR2: LNHDA and SQIVND (reference sequence). The CDR3 spans 14 residues. The whole variable domain, remainder taken from reference TRBV19 and TRBJ1-5, is DGGITQSPKYLFRKEGQNVTLSCEQNLNHDAMYWYRQDPGQGLRLIYYSQIVNDFQKGDIAEGYSVSREKKESFPLTVTSAQKNPTAFYLCASARDRVRQPQHFGDGTRLSIL.

This clone was seen once. The chain combines TRBV10-3 with TRBJ2-1, with a tentative D call TRBD2 (7 bases). Trimming pared 2 bases from V and 7 bases from J, leaving 12 bases between. The CDR3 length is 14 residues. The germline CDR1 and CDR2 sequences are ENHRY and SYGVKD. DNA of the CDR3: TGTGCCATCAGTGAGGCGGGGGCGAGGAATGAGCAGTTCTTC. Its translation: CAISEAGARNEQFF.

The rearrangement joins TRBV7-9 to TRBJ2-5; 7 bases match TRBD1. The CDR3 length is 15 residues. V gave up 4 bases and J gave up 5 bases; unmatched junction bases: 10. Germline assignment: CDR1 SEHNR and CDR2 FQNEAQ (reference sequence). DNA for the CDR3: TGTGCCAGCAGCTCTCGGACAGGCCGGGGTGAGACCCAGTACTTC. Protein product: CASSSRTGRGETQYF.

V usage is TRBV5-4 and J usage is TRBJ2-5; 8 nucleotides match TRBD1. This CDR3 comprises 16 residues. Germline CDR1 and CDR2: SGHNT and YYREEE (reference sequence). V lost 4 bases to trimming and J lost 5 bases; unmatched junction nucleotides: 13. The CDR3 coding sequence is TGTGCCAGCAGCCAAAGGACAGGGCCCCGGCCTGAGACCCAGTACTTC. Protein sequence: CASSQRTGPRPETQYF. The full variable domain, in which reference TRBV5-4 and TRBJ2-5 provide the parts outside the CDR3, is ETGVTQSPTHLIKTRGQQVTLRCSSQSGHNTVSWYQQALGQGPQFIFQYYREEENGRGNFPPRFSGLQFPNYSSELNVNALELDDSALYLCASSQRTGPRPETQYFGPGTRLLVL.

The J gene is TRBJ1-4, the V gene TRBV6-6, with 7 positions matching TRBD1. The V gene end was trimmed by 5 bases and the J gene end by 7 bases; junction bases not matched to a gene: 10. Germline CDR1 reads MNHNY; CDR2 reads SVGAGI (reference sequence). The CDR3 extends over 15 amino acids. Here the CDR3 reads CASSPTQGGGEKLFF. The CDR3 nucleotides are TGTGCCAGCAGTCCGACTCAGGGGGGAGGTGAAAAACTGTTTTTT.

A few counts support this clone. The chain uses TRBV29-1 and TRBJ2-7; D possibly corresponds to TRBD2 (6 bases). Per the germline V gene, CDR1 is SQVTM and CDR2 is ANQGSEA. The CDR3 runs to 13 residues. V was pared by 2 bases and J by 7 bases, with 15 bases between. CDR3 sequence (DNA): TGCAGCGTTGAATTGGGCAGGGCGGGAGAGCAGTACTTC. As protein: CSVELGRAGEQYF.

The chain recombines TRBV25-1 with TRBJ1-4; D unclear. CDR3 size: 13 residues. V lost 7 bases, J lost 9 bases, and 15 bases lay in between. CDR1 and CDR2 (germline): MGHDK, SYGVNS. The CDR3 DNA sequence: TGTGCCAGCAAACCCGCGGATATTAAAAAACTGTTTTTT. Its translation is CASKPADIKKLFF. The full variable domain, completed using reference TRBV25-1 and TRBJ1-4, is EADIYQTPRYLVIGTGKKITLECSQTMGHDKMYWYQQDPGMELHLIHYSYGVNSTEKGDLSSESTVSRIRTEHFPLTLESARPSHTSQYLCASKPADIKKLFFGSGTQLSVL.

The chain is built from TRBV9 and TRBJ1-6, with D maybe TRBD1 (5 bases). Germline assignment: CDR1 SGDLS and CDR2 YYNGEE. The CDR3 totals 14 residues. The V end was cut by 4 bases, the J end by 6 bases, with 11 bases between. CDR3 residues: CASSQTASNSPLHF. The CDR3 DNA is TGTGCCAGCAGCCAGACAGCTTCTAATTCACCCCTCCACTTT.

For this clone: Other DNA sequences within the sample encode an identical CDR3. V and J are TRBV29-1 and TRBJ1-1; D gene uncertain. The length of the CDR3 is 12 residues. Deletions cut 6 bases from V and 0 bases from J, with 8 bases between. Germline lookup yields CDR1 SQVTM and CDR2 ANQGSEA. The CDR3 loop reads CSVAGVNTEAFF. The CDR3 DNA is TGCAGCGTCGCCGGGGTGAACACTGAAGCTTTCTTT.

As concerns this clone: The junction departs from germline at one end; a sequencing error may be responsible. The chain carries TRBV5-1 and TRBJ1-4; D unresolved. Germline loops: CDR1 SGHRS, CDR2 YFSETQ. The CDR3 covers 14 residues. The CDR3 bases are TGCGCCAGCAGTTTGGACGGGAAGAGGGAAAAACTGTTTTTT. Its protein is CASSLDGKREKLFF.

The V call is TRBV6-1, the J call TRBJ2-7, with 8 bases lining up with TRBD1. J lost 5 bases, V lost 6 bases, and 12 bases had no gene match. The CDR3 covers 15 residues. Germline CDR1 is MNHNS and CDR2 is SASEGT. CDR3 region: CASRSPGQARDEQYF. For the CDR3, the DNA is TGTGCCAGCAGATCTCCGGGACAGGCTCGCGACGAGCAGTACTTC.

This clone has a single count. This likely comes from a read error, as the CDR3 has no conserved phenylalanine or tryptophan at its end. J is TRBJ1-5 and V is TRBV6-6; 8 bases match TRBD1. The CDR3 has 15 residues. Germline assignment: CDR1 MNHNY and CDR2 SVGAGI (reference sequence). V gave up 3 bases and J gave up 6 bases; unmatched junction bases: 7. CDR3 DNA: TGTGCCAGCAGTTATGGACAGGGTGGCGGTCAGCCCCAGCATCTT. Its translation: CASSYGQGGGQPQHL.

The chain recombines TRBV15 with TRBJ2-2; the D is unclear. Per germline, CDR1 LNHNV and CDR2 YYDKDF (reference sequence). Trimming shortened V by 5 bases and J by 6 bases, and 7 bases separated the two germline ends. The CDR3 is made up of 12 amino acids. The CDR3 bases are TGTGCCACCAGCCTTACATCCGGGGAGCTGTTTTTT. Its protein is CATSLTSGELFF.

The rearrangement links TRBV5-1 to TRBJ2-5; possible D gene TRBD1, 5 bases. The CDR3 has 14 amino acids. CDR1 is SGHRS and CDR2 is YFSETQ in the germline V gene. Trimming cost V 2 bases and J 2 bases, with 10 bases left between them. CDR3: CASSLDSQQETQYF. The CDR3 nucleotides read TGCGCCAGCAGCTTAGACAGCCAGCAAGAGACCCAGTACTTC.

The J gene is TRBJ1-1, the V gene TRBV30, with a weak D call TRBD1 (5 bases). Germline V lookup: CDR1 GTSNPN, CDR2 SVGIG (reference sequence). CDR3 size: 13 residues. Trimming pared 5 bases from V and 3 bases from J, leaving 13 bases between. The DNA of the CDR3 is TGTGCCTGGCAGCCCCTAGGGGACACTGAAGCTTTCTTT. Residues: CAWQPLGDTEAFF.

The chain couples TRBV11-2 to TRBJ2-1; D perhaps matches TRBD2 (6 bases). V lost 5 bases, J lost 0 bases, and 14 bases lay in between. Per germline, CDR1 SGHAT and CDR2 FQNNGV. The CDR3 is 16 amino acids. In nucleotides, the CDR3 is TGTGCCAGCAGCCTCTCGGCGGGGAGCTCCTACAATGAGCAGTTCTTC. Protein sequence: CASSLSAGSSYNEQFF. The full variable domain, completed using reference TRBV11-2 and TRBJ2-1, is EAGVAQSPRYKIIEKRQSVAFWCNPISGHATLYWYQQILGQGPKLLIQFQNNGVVDDSQLPKDRFSAERLKGVDSTLKIQPAKLEDSAVYLCASSLSAGSSYNEQFFGPGTRLTVL.

The chain recombines TRBV21-1 with TRBJ2-7; the table's TRBD1 call for D was not verified on the DNA. TRBV21-1 is a pseudogene segment. This CDR3 spans 14 amino acids. This chain's CDR3 is CASSPRQVSYEQYF. The CDR3 DNA reads TGTGCCAGCAGCCCTCGACAGGTATCCTACGAGCAGTACTTC.

This chain links TRBV2 with TRBJ1-1; D gene ambiguous. This CDR3 region has 14 residues. V was pared by 7 bases and J by 5 bases, with 17 bases between. Looked up from germline, CDR1 is SNHLY and CDR2 is FYNNEI. CDR3 sequence reads: CASIPGRVRTEAFF. DNA for the CDR3: TGTGCCAGCATACCCGGGAGGGTACGAACTGAAGCTTTCTTT.

V usage is TRBV5-1 and J usage is TRBJ1-2; D ambiguous. CDR3 length: 13 amino acids. Germline V gives CDR1 SGHRS, CDR2 YFSETQ. V was clipped by 4 bases and J by 3 bases, with 10 bases between them. Here the CDR3 reads CASSLSYDYGYTF. In DNA form, the CDR3 reads TGCGCCAGCAGCCTAAGCTACGACTATGGCTACACCTTC.

The chain couples TRBV9 to TRBJ2-2, with D perhaps TRBD2 (5 bases). CDR3 size: 14 residues. Between the trimmed V and J ends, which lost 2 bases and 4 bases, there was a span of 9 bases. Germline CDR1 is SGDLS and CDR2 is YYNGEE. In nucleotides, the CDR3 is TGTGCCAGCAGCGTCGCGGGTGGCACCGGGGAGCTGTTTTTT. Translating it yields CASSVAGGTGELFF.

CDR3 amino acids: CASSLMAGSEQFF. In DNA form, the CDR3 reads TGTGCCAGCAGCTTAATGGCGGGAAGTGAGCAGTTCTTC. This chain uses TRBV7-3 with TRBJ2-1; possibly TRBD2 for D (6 bases). This CDR3 comprises 13 residues. Germline CDR1 is SGHTA and CDR2 is FQGTGA. The V gene lost 1 base and the J gene lost 9 bases, with 10 bases spanning the gap.

The chain is built from TRBV11-2 and TRBJ1-2, with 9 nucleotides matching TRBD1. The V gene end was trimmed by 5 bases and the J gene end by 5 bases; junction bases not matched to a gene: 6. The germline CDR1 and CDR2 sequences are SGHAT and FQNNGV. The CDR3 consists of 14 residues. The CDR3, as DNA: TGTGCCAGCAGCCCCGGGACAGGGAGGTATGGCTACACCTTC. Protein: CASSPGTGRYGYTF.

V and J are TRBV7-2 and TRBJ1-1; D gene ambiguous. Germline lookup yields CDR1 SGHTA and CDR2 FQGNSA. The CDR3 extends over 13 amino acids. V lost 4 bases, J lost 5 bases, and 11 bases lay in between. The CDR3 bases are TGTGCCAGCAGCTCTCCGGGTGGAACTGAAGCTTTCTTT. Its protein product is CASSSPGGTEAFF.

The chain carries TRBV28 and TRBJ2-7; 7 bases align to TRBD2. CDR1 is MDHEN and CDR2 is SYDVKM in the germline V gene. The CDR3 spans 14 residues. V lost 3 bases, J lost 4 bases, and 6 bases stayed unmatched. In DNA form, the CDR3 reads TGTGCCAGCAGTTTCGGGGGGATCCGTTACGAGCAGTACTTC. Its protein is CASSFGGIRYEQYF.

The chain combines TRBV7-2 with TRBJ1-3, with a tentative D call TRBD1 (5 bases). Trimming left V 4 bases short and J 3 bases short, with 13 bases between. The germline V gene has CDR1 SGHTA and CDR2 FQGNSA. This CDR3 is built from 15 residues. CDR3 DNA sequence: TGTGCCAGCAGCTCCGCGGGGCGGAGTGGAAACACCATATATTTT. Protein: CASSSAGRSGNTIYF. The variable domain in full, with the rest retrieved from reference TRBV7-2 and TRBJ1-3, is GAGVSQSPSNKVTEKGKDVELRCDPISGHTALYWYRQSLGQGLEFLIYFQGNSAPDKSGLPSDRFSAERTGGSVSTLTIQRTQQEDSAVYLCASSSAGRSGNTIYFGEGSWLTVV.

This clone has a single count. This sequence joins TRBV7-2 and TRBJ2-3, with D possibly matching TRBD2 (6 bases). Trimming removed 5 bases from V and 0 bases from J, with 15 bases in between. The CDR3 is made up of 16 amino acids. From germline, CDR1 is SGHTA and CDR2 FQGNSA. In nucleotides, the CDR3 is TGTGCCAGCAGCCGTGGGGGGTCGTGGAGCACAGATACGCAGTATTTT. This codes for CASSRGGSWSTDTQYF.

The V call is TRBV5-1, the J call TRBJ2-1, with D possibly being TRBD1 (6 bases). Trimming shortened V by 0 bases and J by 9 bases, and 13 bases separated the two germline ends. CDR3 size: 14 residues. Germline values: CDR1 SGHRS, CDR2 YFSETQ. In DNA, the CDR3 is TGCGCCAGCAGCTTGGACCGGACAGCTGGTGAGCAGTTCTTC. Translating gives CASSLDRTAGEQFF.

The chain employs TRBV4-1 and TRBJ1-1; 7 bases are shared with TRBD1. The trim removed 1 base at V and 8 bases at J, leaving 1 base unmatched. The V gene's germline CDR1 is MGHRA and CDR2 YSYEKL. The CDR3 is made up of 12 amino acids. This CDR3 reads CASSQGDREAFF. Written as DNA, the CDR3 is TGCGCCAGCAGCCAAGGGGACAGAGAAGCTTTCTTT.

V is TRBV9 and J is TRBJ1-1, with D possibly being TRBD1 (5 bases). Germline-derived CDR1 and CDR2 are SGDLS and YYNGEE. V was pared by 3 bases and J by 8 bases, with 20 bases between. The CDR3 has 15 amino acids. CDR3 sequence (DNA): TGTGCCAGCAGCGCCGGGCCCTACAGGTCCACCGAAGCTTTCTTT. Protein sequence: CASSAGPYRSTEAFF.